A selection of T cell receptor beta chains follows, all from one sample in a study of T cells in Graves' hyperthyroidism and ophthalmopathy. TCRdb itself ran the multiplex PCR reads through MiXCR, one entry per CDR3 protein. The sample carries about 690,000 distinct CDR3 sequences, approximately 15% recorded once. The sequencing sample was made of blood. These receptor sequences come from a man between 50 and 59 years old with Graves' hyperthyroidism. CDR3s include the opening cysteine and the closing phenylalanine or tryptophan. The D gene is left open where the match is weak. Size tells how often a clone was seen (once, few, many) or the class of an expanded clone, and some rows leave it out.

D: .
size: few
J: TRBJ2-1
V: TRBV5-6
CDR3: CASSPAAGLNEQFF
DNA: TGTGCCAGCAGCCCGGCGGCAGGGTTAAATGAGCAGTTCTTC

D: .
size: many
J: TRBJ2-1
V: TRBV11-2
CDR3: CASSLDPRQGAIAGEYNEQFF
DNA: TGTGCCAGCAGCTTAGATCCGCGACAGGGGGCTATAGCGGGGGAATACAATGAGCAGTTCTTC

D: TRBD1
size: few
J: TRBJ2-7
V: TRBV20-1
CDR3: CSARGDRYEQYF
DNA: TGCAGTGCTAGGGGGGACAGGTACGAGCAGTACTTC

D: .
size: many
J: TRBJ2-3
V: TRBV11-2
CDR3: CASSFNRPTDTQYF
DNA: TGTGCCAGCAGCTTCAATAGACCCACAGATACGCAGTATTTT

D: .
size: many
J: TRBJ1-1
V: TRBV12-3/TRBV12-4
CDR3: CASSSSFLQDHNTEAFF
DNA: TGTGCCAGCAGTTCCTCTTTTTTACAGGACCATAACACTGAAGCTTTCTTT

D: .
size: few
J: TRBJ2-7
V: TRBV28
CDR3: CASSTDSLGFSYGQYF
DNA: TGTGCCAGCAGTACAGACAGTTTAGGGTTTTCCTACGGGCAGTACTTC

D: .
size: .
J: TRBJ2-1
V: TRBV19
CDR3: CASSRSTVYNEQFF
DNA: TGTGCCAGTAGTAGAAGCACAGTATACAATGAGCAGTTCTTC

D: TRBD2
size: many
J: TRBJ2-1
V: TRBV11-2
CDR3: CASSRQGSGRILSYNEQFF
DNA: TGTGCCAGCAGCCGCCAGGGTAGCGGGAGGATCCTCTCCTACAATGAGCAGTTCTTC

D: TRBD1
size: many
J: TRBJ2-7
V: TRBV28
CDR3: CASSILQGGYEQYF
DNA: TGTGCCAGCAGTATATTACAGGGGGGCTACGAGCAGTACTTC

D: .
size: few
J: TRBJ2-3
V: TRBV29-1
CDR3: CSVEDPKGGNTQYF
DNA: TGCAGCGTTGAAGATCCGAAAGGGGGTAATACGCAGTATTTT

D: TRBD1
size: many
J: TRBJ1-5
V: TRBV28
CDR3: CASSVDRGRQPQHF
DNA: TGTGCCAGCAGTGTCGACAGGGGTCGTCAGCCCCAGCATTTT

D: .
size: many
J: TRBJ1-5
V: TRBV30
CDR3: CAWGVEQPQHF
DNA: TGTGCCTGGGGCGTGGAGCAGCCCCAGCATTTT

D: TRBD2
size: many
J: TRBJ2-1
V: TRBV15
CDR3: CATNGGGSSYNEQFF
DNA: TGTGCCACCAACGGCGGCGGGAGCTCCTACAATGAGCAGTTCTTC

D: TRBD1
size: .
J: TRBJ1-4
V: TRBV2
CDR3: CASTDRGNEILFF
DNA: TGTGCCAGCACCGACAGGGGTAATGAAATACTGTTTTTT

D: TRBD1
size: many
J: TRBJ1-1
V: TRBV25-1
CDR3: CASSERNRGFGTEAFF
DNA: TGTGCCAGCAGTGAGAGAAACAGGGGTTTTGGCACTGAAGCTTTCTTT

D: .
size: many
J: TRBJ2-7
V: TRBV27
CDR3: CASSLKGVSYEQYF
DNA: TGTGCCAGCAGTTTAAAAGGGGTTTCGTACGAGCAGTACTTC

D: TRBD1
size: few
J: TRBJ2-6
V: TRBV29-1
CDR3: CSFTGTGDSGANVLTF
DNA: TGCAGCTTTACCGGGACAGGGGACTCTGGGGCCAACGTCCTGACTTTC

D: .
size: .
J: TRBJ2-3
V: TRBV20-1
CDR3: CSARDTDSTDTQYF
DNA: TGCAGTGCTAGAGATACAGATTCCACAGATACGCAGTATTTT

D: .
size: .
J: TRBJ1-1
V: TRBV6-5
CDR3: CASSYGLVQGTEAFF
DNA: TGTGCCAGCAGTTACGGGTTAGTACAGGGCACTGAAGCTTTCTTT

D: .
size: many
J: TRBJ1-5
V: TRBV7-9
CDR3: CASSPVQGEQPQHF
DNA: TGTGCCAGCAGCCCCGTGCAGGGCGAACAGCCCCAGCATTTT

D: TRBD2
size: many
J: TRBJ2-1
V: TRBV9
CDR3: CASSDSGNYNEQFF
DNA: TGTGCCAGCAGCGATAGCGGGAACTACAATGAGCAGTTCTTC

D: TRBD1
size: few
J: TRBJ2-2
V: TRBV18
CDR3: CASSPTGQGGELFF
DNA: TGTGCCAGCTCACCGACAGGGCAGGGCGGGGAGCTGTTTTTT

D: .
size: many
J: TRBJ1-1
V: TRBV11-2
CDR3: CASSSTGRQTEAFF
DNA: TGTGCCAGCAGCTCAACAGGGCGTCAGACTGAAGCTTTCTTT

D: TRBD1
size: few
J: TRBJ2-1
V: TRBV14
CDR3: CASSHGTGDNEQFF
DNA: TGTGCCAGCAGCCACGGGACAGGTGACAATGAGCAGTTCTTC

D: .
size: many
J: TRBJ1-2
V: TRBV28
CDR3: CASSFPQGSNYGYTF
DNA: TGTGCCAGCAGTTTTCCGCAGGGGTCTAACTATGGCTACACCTTC

D: TRBD1
size: many
J: TRBJ2-2
V: TRBV2
CDR3: CASGKRTGGTGELFF
DNA: TGTGCCAGCGGAAAAAGGACAGGGGGCACCGGGGAGCTGTTTTTT

D: TRBD1
size: many
J: TRBJ1-3
V: TRBV12-3/TRBV12-4
CDR3: CASSQRQGAGNTIYF
DNA: TGTGCCAGCAGCCAAAGACAGGGGGCTGGAAACACCATATATTTT

D: .
size: few
J: TRBJ2-2
V: TRBV2
CDR3: CAKQGSNTGELFF
DNA: TGTGCTAAGCAGGGTTCGAACACCGGGGAGCTGTTTTTT

D: TRBD1
size: many
J: TRBJ2-1
V: TRBV9
CDR3: CASSVEYRGGEQFF
DNA: TGTGCCAGCAGCGTAGAATACAGGGGCGGTGAGCAGTTCTTC

D: .
size: .
J: TRBJ2-3
V: TRBV25-1
CDR3: CASSETGDTQYF
DNA: TGTGCCAGCAGTGAAACAGGGGATACGCAGTATTTT

D: .
size: many
J: TRBJ1-6
V: TRBV12-3/TRBV12-4
CDR3: CASSFIAYNSPLHF
DNA: TGTGCCAGCAGTTTTATTGCCTATAATTCACCCCTCCACTTT

D: .
size: many
J: TRBJ2-7
V: TRBV24-1
CDR3: CATSDWTDEQYF
DNA: TGTGCCACCAGTGATTGGACAGACGAGCAGTACTTC

D: TRBD1
size: few
J: TRBJ1-2
V: TRBV10-2
CDR3: CASRGMGAGGPNYGYTF
DNA: TGCGCCAGCAGGGGAATGGGGGCAGGGGGCCCAAACTATGGCTACACCTTC

D: .
size: few
J: TRBJ1-1
V: TRBV3-1
CDR3: CASTSTKRTEAFF
DNA: TGTGCCAGCACCTCCACAAAACGGACTGAAGCTTTCTTT

D: TRBD2
size: many
J: TRBJ2-7
V: TRBV7-9
CDR3: CASSLPGGSRSSYEQYF
DNA: TGTGCCAGCAGCCTCCCCGGGGGGTCGCGGAGCTCCTACGAGCAGTACTTC

D: .
size: many
J: TRBJ1-5
V: TRBV12-3/TRBV12-4
CDR3: CATADGFNQPQHF
DNA: TGTGCCACCGCGGACGGCTTCAATCAGCCCCAGCATTTT

D: .
size: few
J: TRBJ2-7
V: TRBV27
CDR3: CASSFTGNRFYEQYF
DNA: TGTGCCAGCAGTTTTACGGGAAATCGCTTCTACGAGCAGTACTTC

D: .
size: few
J: TRBJ2-6
V: TRBV5-1
CDR3: CASRSSGTSGANVLTF
DNA: TGCGCCAGCAGATCCTCAGGGACCTCTGGGGCCAACGTCCTGACTTTC

D: .
size: once
J: TRBJ1-5
V: TRBV12-3/TRBV12-4
CDR3: CASSPTSTPQPQHF
DNA: TGTGCCAGCAGCCCAACTTCAACGCCCCAGCCCCAGCATTTT

D: .
size: few
J: TRBJ2-7
V: TRBV9
CDR3: CASSSNTNEQYF
DNA: TGTGCCAGCAGCTCAAACACAAACGAGCAGTACTTC

D: TRBD1
size: .
J: TRBJ2-5
V: TRBV7-2
CDR3: CASSLVNRGQGTQYF
DNA: TGTGCCAGCAGCTTAGTCAACAGGGGGCAAGGGACCCAGTACTTC

D: TRBD1
size: few
J: TRBJ2-7
V: TRBV7-9
CDR3: CASSRYTGTGNYYEQYF
DNA: TGTGCCAGCAGCAGATACACCGGGACAGGGAACTACTACGAGCAGTACTTC

D: TRBD2
size: .
J: TRBJ2-1
V: TRBV11-2
CDR3: CASSPSGLAGTQQFF
DNA: TGTGCCAGCAGCCCCTCGGGACTAGCGGGAACCCAGCAGTTCTTC

D: TRBD1
size: many
J: TRBJ1-2
V: TRBV24-1
CDR3: CATSDFGQGHGYTF
DNA: TGTGCCACCAGTGATTTTGGACAGGGCCACGGCTACACCTTC

D: .
size: many
J: TRBJ2-1
V: TRBV2
CDR3: CASSESESRYNEQFF
DNA: TGTGCCAGCAGTGAATCCGAGTCCCGCTACAATGAGCAGTTCTTC

D: TRBD1
size: few
J: TRBJ2-7
V: TRBV5-5
CDR3: CASSLEWDSAYEQYF
DNA: TGTGCCAGCAGCTTGGAATGGGACAGCGCCTACGAGCAGTACTTC